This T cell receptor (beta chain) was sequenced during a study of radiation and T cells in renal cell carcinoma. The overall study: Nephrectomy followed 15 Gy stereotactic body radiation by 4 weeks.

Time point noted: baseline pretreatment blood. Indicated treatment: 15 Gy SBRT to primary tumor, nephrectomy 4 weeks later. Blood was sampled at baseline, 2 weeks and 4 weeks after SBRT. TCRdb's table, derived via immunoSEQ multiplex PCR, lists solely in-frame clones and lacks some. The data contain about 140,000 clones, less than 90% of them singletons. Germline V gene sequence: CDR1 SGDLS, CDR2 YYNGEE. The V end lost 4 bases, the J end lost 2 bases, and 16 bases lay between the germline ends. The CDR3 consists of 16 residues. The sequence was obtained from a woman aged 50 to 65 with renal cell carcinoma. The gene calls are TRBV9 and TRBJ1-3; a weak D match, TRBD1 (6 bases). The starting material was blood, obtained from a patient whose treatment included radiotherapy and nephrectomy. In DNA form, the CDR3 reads TGTGCCAGCAGCCTCCAAGGGCCAGGGGCTGGAAACACCATATATTTT. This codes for CASSLQGPGAGNTIYF.